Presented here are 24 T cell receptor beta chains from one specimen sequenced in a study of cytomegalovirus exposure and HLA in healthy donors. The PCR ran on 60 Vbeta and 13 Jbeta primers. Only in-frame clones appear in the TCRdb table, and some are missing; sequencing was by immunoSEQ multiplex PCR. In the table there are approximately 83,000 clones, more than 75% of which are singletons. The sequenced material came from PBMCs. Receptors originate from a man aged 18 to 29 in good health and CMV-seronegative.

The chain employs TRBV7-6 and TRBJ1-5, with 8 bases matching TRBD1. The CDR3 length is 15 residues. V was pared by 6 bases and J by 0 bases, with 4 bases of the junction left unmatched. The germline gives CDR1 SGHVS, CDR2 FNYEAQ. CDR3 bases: TGTGCCAGCAGTCGACAGGGGAATAGCAATCAGCCCCAGCATTTT. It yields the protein CASSRQGNSNQPQHF.

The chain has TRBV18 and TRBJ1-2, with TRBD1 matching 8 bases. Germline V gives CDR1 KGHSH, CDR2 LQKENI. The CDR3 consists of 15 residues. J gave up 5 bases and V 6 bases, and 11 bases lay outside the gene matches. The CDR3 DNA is TGTGCCAGCTCGCGAGACAGGGGCGGGCTTTATGGCTACACCTTC. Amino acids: CASSRDRGGLYGYTF. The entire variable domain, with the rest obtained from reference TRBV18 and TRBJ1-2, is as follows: NAGVMQNPRHLVRRRGQEARLRCSPMKGHSHVYWYRQLPEEGLKFMVYLQKENIIDESGMPKERFSAEFPKEGPSILRIQQVVRGDSAAYFCASSRDRGGLYGYTFGSGTRLTVV.

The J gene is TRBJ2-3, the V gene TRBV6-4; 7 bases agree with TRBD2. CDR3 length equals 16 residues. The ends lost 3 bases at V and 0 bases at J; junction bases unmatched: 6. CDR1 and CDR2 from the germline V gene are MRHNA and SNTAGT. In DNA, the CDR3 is TGTGCCAGCAGTGATGGAGCGGGGCCTAGCACAGATACGCAGTATTTT. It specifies CASSDGAGPSTDTQYF.

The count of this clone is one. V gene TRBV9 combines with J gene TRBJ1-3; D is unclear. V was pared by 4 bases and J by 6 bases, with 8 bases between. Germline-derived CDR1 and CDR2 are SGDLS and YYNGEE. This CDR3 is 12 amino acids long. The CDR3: CASSSQENTIYF. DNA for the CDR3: TGTGCCAGCAGCTCCCAGGAAAACACCATATATTTT.

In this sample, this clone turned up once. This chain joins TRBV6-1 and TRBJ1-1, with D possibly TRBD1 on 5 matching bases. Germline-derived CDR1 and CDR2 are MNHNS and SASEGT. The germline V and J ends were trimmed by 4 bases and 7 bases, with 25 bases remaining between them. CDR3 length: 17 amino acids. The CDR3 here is CASSGGFLGQQPYEAFF. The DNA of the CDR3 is TGTGCCAGCAGTGGGGGCTTTTTGGGCCAACAGCCCTATGAAGCTTTCTTT.

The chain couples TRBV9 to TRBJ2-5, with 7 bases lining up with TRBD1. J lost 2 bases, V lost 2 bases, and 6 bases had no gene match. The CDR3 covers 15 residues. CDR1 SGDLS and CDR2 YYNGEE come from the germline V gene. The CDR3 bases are TGTGCCAGCAGCGTCGAACAGGGGTCACAAGAGACCCAGTACTTC. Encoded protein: CASSVEQGSQETQYF.

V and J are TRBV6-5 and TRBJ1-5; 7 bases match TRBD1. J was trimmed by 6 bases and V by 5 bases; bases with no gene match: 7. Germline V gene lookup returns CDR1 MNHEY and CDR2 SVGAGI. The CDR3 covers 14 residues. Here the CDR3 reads CASSLRQGGQPQHF. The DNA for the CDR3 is TGTGCCAGCAGTCTTCGACAGGGAGGTCAGCCCCAGCATTTT.

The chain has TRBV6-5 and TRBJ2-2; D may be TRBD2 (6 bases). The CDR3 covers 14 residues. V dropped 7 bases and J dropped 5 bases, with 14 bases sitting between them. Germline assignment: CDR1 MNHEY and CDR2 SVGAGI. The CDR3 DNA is TGTGCCAGCATGTCGGGACTGACGACCGGGGAGCTGTTTTTT. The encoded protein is CASMSGLTTGELFF.

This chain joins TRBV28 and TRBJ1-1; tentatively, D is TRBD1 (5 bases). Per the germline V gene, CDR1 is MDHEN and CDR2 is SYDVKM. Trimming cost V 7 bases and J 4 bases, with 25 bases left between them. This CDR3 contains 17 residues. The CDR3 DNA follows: TGTGCCAGCAACCCCCATAGGTGGGGCTTGAGTGTCACTGAAGCTTTCTTT. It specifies CASNPHRWGLSVTEAFF.

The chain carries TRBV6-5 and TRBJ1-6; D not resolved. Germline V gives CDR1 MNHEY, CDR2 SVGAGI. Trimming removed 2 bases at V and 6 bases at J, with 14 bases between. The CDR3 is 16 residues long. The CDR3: CASSYQPAARNSPLHF. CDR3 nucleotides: TGTGCCAGCAGTTACCAGCCCGCGGCCCGTAATTCACCCCTCCACTTT.

The CDR3 region has the DNA TGTGCCAGCAGCGTCGGGACAATGTGGGTGGAGACCCAGTACTTC. This sequence encodes CASSVGTMWVETQYF. This sequence joins TRBV9 and TRBJ2-5; perhaps TRBD1 as D (6 bases). CDR1 and CDR2 from the germline V gene are SGDLS and YYNGEE. The V gene lost 2 bases and the J gene lost 5 bases, with 16 bases spanning the gap. The CDR3 covers 15 residues.

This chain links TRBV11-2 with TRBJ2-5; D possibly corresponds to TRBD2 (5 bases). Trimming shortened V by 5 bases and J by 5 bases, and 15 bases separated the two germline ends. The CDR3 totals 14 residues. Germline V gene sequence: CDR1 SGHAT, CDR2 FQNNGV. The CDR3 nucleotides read TGTGCCAGCAGCCCCAGCGTAGCGATCGAGACCCAGTACTTC. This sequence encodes CASSPSVAIETQYF.

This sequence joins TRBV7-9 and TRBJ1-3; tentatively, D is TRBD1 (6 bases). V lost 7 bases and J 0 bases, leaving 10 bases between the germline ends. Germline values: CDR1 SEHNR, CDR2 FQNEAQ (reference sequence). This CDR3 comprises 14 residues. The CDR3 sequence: CASNRQDSGNTIYF. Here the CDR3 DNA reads TGTGCCAGCAATCGACAGGACTCTGGAAACACCATATATTTT.

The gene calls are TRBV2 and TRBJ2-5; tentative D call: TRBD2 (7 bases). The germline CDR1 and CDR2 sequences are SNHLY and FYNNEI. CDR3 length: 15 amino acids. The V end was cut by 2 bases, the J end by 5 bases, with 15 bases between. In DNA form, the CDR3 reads TGTGCCAGCAGTGAAAGAGGGGGGGCCATCGAGACCCAGTACTTC. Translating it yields CASSERGGAIETQYF.

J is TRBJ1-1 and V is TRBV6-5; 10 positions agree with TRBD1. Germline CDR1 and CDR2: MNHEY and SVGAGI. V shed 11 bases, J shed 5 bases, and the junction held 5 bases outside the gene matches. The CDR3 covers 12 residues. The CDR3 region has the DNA TGTGCCGGACAGGGGGAATGGACTGAAGCTTTCTTT. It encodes CAGQGEWTEAFF.

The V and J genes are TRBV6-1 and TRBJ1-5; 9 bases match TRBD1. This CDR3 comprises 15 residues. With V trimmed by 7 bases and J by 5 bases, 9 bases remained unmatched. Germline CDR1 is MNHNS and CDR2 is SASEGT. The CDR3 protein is CASTPGTGYHQPQHF. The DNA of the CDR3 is TGTGCCAGCACCCCCGGGACAGGGTATCATCAGCCCCAGCATTTT.

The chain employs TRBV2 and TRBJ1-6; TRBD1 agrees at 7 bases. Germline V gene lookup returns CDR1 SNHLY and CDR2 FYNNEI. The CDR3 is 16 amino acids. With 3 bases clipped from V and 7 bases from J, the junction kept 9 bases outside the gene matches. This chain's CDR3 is CASSDTGTVWNSPLHF. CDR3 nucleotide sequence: TGTGCCAGCAGTGACACAGGGACAGTTTGGAATTCACCCCTCCACTTT.

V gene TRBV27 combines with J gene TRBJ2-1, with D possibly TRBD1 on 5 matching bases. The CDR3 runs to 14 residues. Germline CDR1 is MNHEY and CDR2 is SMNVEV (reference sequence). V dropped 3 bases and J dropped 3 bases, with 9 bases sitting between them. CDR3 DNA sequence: TGTGCCAGCAGTTTCGACAGCAACTACAATGAGCAGTTCTTC. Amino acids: CASSFDSNYNEQFF.

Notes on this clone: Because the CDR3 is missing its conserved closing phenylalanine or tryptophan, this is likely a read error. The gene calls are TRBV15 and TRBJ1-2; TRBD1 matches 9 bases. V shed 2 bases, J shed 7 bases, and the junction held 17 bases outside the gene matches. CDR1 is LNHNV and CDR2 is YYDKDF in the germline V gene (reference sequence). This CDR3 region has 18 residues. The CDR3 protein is CATSRSLDRGGFESGYTL. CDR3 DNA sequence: TGTGCCACCAGCAGATCCCTGGACAGGGGAGGTTTTGAGTCTGGCTACACCCTC.

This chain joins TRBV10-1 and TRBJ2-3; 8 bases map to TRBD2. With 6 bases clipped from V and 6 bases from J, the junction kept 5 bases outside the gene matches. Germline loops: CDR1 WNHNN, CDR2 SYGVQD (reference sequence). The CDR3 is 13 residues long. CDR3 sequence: CASSPRLADTQYF. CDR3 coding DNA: TGCGCCAGCAGCCCCAGACTAGCGGATACGCAGTATTTT.

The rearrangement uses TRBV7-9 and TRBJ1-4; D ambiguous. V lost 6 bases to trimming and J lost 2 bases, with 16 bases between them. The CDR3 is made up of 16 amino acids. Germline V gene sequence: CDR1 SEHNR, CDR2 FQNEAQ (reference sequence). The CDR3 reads CASSQGVPPTNEKLFF. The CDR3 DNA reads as TGTGCCAGCAGTCAAGGAGTCCCACCGACTAATGAAAAACTGTTTTTT.

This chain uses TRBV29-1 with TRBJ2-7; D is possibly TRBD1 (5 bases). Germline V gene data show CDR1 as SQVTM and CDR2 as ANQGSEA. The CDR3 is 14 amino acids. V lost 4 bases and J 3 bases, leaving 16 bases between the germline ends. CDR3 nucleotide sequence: TGCAGCGTTGCCCCGTTGGGGCGGAACTACGAGCAGTACTTC. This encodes CSVAPLGRNYEQYF.

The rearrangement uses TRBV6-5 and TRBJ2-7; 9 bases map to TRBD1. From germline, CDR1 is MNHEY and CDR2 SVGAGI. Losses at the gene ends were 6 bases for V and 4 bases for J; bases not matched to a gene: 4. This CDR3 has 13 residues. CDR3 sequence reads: CASRTQGAYEQYF. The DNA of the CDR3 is TGTGCCAGCAGGACACAGGGGGCATACGAGCAGTACTTC.

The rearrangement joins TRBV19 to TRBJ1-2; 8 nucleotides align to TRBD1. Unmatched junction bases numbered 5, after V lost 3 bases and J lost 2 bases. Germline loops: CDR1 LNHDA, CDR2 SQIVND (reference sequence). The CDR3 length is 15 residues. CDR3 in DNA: TGTGCCAGTAGTATCGACAGGGGCGAAAACTATGGCTACACCTTC. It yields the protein CASSIDRGENYGYTF. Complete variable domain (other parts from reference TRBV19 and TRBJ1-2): DGGITQSPKYLFRKEGQNVTLSCEQNLNHDAMYWYRQDPGQGLRLIYYSQIVNDFQKGDIAEGYSVSREKKESFPLTVTSAQKNPTAFYLCASSIDRGENYGYTFGSGTRLTVV.